Only a few counts were recorded for the clone carrying this TCR beta chain. Antigen: not known. The entirety of the isolated RNA underwent reverse transcription, so expressed TCRB transcripts were sequenced. TCRdb's table, derived via immunoSEQ multiplex PCR, lists solely in-frame clones and lacks some. The data contain about 150,000 clones, about a tenth of them singletons. Germline V gene data show CDR1 as KGHSH and CDR2 as LQKENI. The CDR3 runs to 16 residues. V dropped 0 bases and J dropped 9; count of bases not matched to a gene: 7. This sample was included in a study of beta chain features in type 1 diabetes. Study-wide results and caveats: Type 1 diabetes patients showed a moderate but significant shortening of TCRB CDR3s in all four CD4+ subsets. The VDJ junctions of type 1 diabetes patients carried fewer insertions and more deletions.

This chain uses TRBV18 with TRBJ2-1; the match to TRBD2 covers 11 bases. This TCR was recovered from a man between 25 and 39 years old with type 1 diabetes. Sequencing was performed on central memory CD4+ T cells from blood. The CDR3 DNA sequence: TGTGCCAGCTCACCACCGTTAGCGGGAGGGCCCGGTGAGCAGTTCTTC. This sequence encodes CASSPPLAGGPGEQFF.